This TCR beta chain was identified in a study of identical twins' blood T cells. Study overall: Roughly six alpha and roughly 6 beta libraries together yielded some 50 million reads. General study findings and limits: Twins shared more top CDR3 clonotypes than unrelated donors did. Even for out-of-frame TCRbeta, twins reportedly shared V gene usage much more than unrelated donors.

TCRdb processed the 5' RACE reads anew with MiXCR; each CDR3 protein has one entry. Counted here are 350,000 to 450,000 distinct CDR3 sequences, about 28% occurring once; the ten biggest clones make up 5.5% to 7%. The donors were healthy female monozygous twins, three pairs in total. This CDR3 has 18 residues. Germline V gene lookup returns CDR1 ENHRY and CDR2 SYGVKD. Trimming took 6 bases from V and 6 from J; bases not matched to a gene: 21. This clonotype was seen ten or more times. Antigen: not known. This TCR derives from a woman between 18 and 50 years old in good health. The sample comprised PBMCs. The V gene is TRBV10-3, the J gene TRBJ1-2; TRBD1 matches at 8 bases. CDR3 residues: CAISQGFSTGELANGYTF. In DNA form, the CDR3 reads TGTGCCATCAGCCAAGGGTTCTCGACAGGGGAGTTGGCGAATGGCTACACCTTC.